This record concerns one T cell receptor (beta chain) sequence. These data originate in a study of CXCR3-negative and CXCR3-positive naive CD8 T cells. The CDR3 is 16 residues long. Per the germline V gene, CDR1 is MDHEN and CDR2 is SYDVKM. The TRB libraries of cDNA were built by UMI-labeled 5' RACE. TCRdb re-called the 5' RACE reads; one entry per CDR3 protein, DNA not given. In all, the sample yields 70,000 to 95,000 distinct CDR3 sequences. The clonotype comes from a human donor in good health. Some clones in this sample may be carry-over from other donors' samples. Specimen: naive CXCR3- CD8+ T cells from blood. The sample's subset: CD45RO-CCR7+CD27+CD95- naive CD8+ T cells lacking CXCR3 (TNR3-). This chain links TRBV28 with TRBJ2-5; TCRdb calls TRBD2, which cannot be checked without DNA. CDR3 amino acids: CASTLSIGKYQETQYF. Full variable domain (remainder filled in from reference TRBV28 and TRBJ2-5): DVKVTQSSRYLVKRTGEKVFLECVQDMDHENMFWYRQDPGLGLRLIYFSYDVKMKEKGDIPEGYSVSREKKERFSLILESASTNQTSMYLCASTLSIGKYQETQYFGPGTRLLVL.